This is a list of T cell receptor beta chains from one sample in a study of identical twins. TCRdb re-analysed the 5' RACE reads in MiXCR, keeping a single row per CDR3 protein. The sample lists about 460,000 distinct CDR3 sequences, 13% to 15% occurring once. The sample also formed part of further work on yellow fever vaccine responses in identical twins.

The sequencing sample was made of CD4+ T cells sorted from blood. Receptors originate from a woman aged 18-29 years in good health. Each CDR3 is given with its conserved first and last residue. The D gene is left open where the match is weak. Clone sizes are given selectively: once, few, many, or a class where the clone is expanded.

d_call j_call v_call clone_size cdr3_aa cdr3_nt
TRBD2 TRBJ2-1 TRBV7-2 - CASSLDVAGTPGEFF TGTGCCAGCAGCTTAGACGTAGCGGGGACACCGGGGGAGTTCTTC
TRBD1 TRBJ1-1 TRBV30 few CAWSVAGGIEAFF TGTGCCTGGAGTGTAGCAGGGGGCATTGAAGCTTTCTTT
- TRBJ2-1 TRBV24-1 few CATSDLVYEQFF TGTGCCACCAGTGATTTGGTCTATGAGCAGTTCTTC
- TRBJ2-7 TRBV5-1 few CASSGGALSIYEQYF TGCGCCAGCAGCGGGGGGGCCTTGTCGATCTACGAGCAGTACTTC
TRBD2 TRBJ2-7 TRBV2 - CACSFLGLAGEANHEQYF TGTGCCTGCAGCTTTTTAGGACTAGCGGGAGAGGCAAACCACGAGCAGTACTTC
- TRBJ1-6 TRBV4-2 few CASSIGGQNSPLHF TGTGCCAGCAGCATTGGGGGCCAGAATTCACCCCTCCACTTT
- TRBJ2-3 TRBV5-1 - CASSLIPSTDTQYF TGCGCCAGCAGCTTGATACCTAGCACAGATACGCAGTATTTT
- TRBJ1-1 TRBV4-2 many CASSQDRGNTEAFF TGTGCCAGCAGCCAAGATCGGGGGAACACTGAAGCTTTCTTT
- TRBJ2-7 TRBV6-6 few CASTHIGGYEQYF TGTGCCAGCACCCATATAGGCGGCTACGAGCAGTACTTC
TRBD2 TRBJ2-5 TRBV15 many CATSSAGGPGETQYF TGTGCCACCAGCAGTGCGGGAGGGCCCGGGGAGACCCAGTACTTC
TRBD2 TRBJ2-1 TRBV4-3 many CASSQDGRAGGSYNEQFF TGCGCCAGCAGCCAAGATGGGAGGGCGGGAGGCTCCTACAATGAGCAGTTCTTC
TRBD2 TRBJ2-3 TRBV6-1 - CASKGLAGITDTQYF TGTGCCAGCAAGGGACTAGCGGGAATCACAGATACGCAGTATTTT
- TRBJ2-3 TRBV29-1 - CSVRRGGTDTQYF TGCAGCGTACGCAGGGGCGGCACAGATACGCAGTATTTT
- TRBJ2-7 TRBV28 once CASSLPGKVYEQYF TGTGCCAGCAGTCTGCCAGGGAAGGTCTACGAGCAGTACTTC
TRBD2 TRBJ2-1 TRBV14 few CASSQVISGGAKFF TGTGCCAGCAGCCAAGTAATCAGCGGGGGGGCGAAGTTCTTC
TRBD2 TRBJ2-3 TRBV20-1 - CSAREAGRRDGQYF TGCAGTGCTAGAGAAGCGGGACGCCGGGATGGGCAGTATTTT